The 9 T cell receptor beta chains in this list originate from one sample, sequenced in a study of human T cells and chemical hapten exposure. Using its own MiXCR run on the RACE reads, TCRdb lists one record per CDR3 protein. The table shows a few hundred thousand distinct CDR3 sequences, with 7.5% to 8% occurring only once. Time point here: pre-sensitization, week 0. Treatment denoted: therapeutic diphenylcyclopropenone sensitization with weekly scalp DPC. The source was whole blood, collected in connection with sensitization to the hapten diphenylcyclopropenone (DPC). These TCRs come from a young man with alopecia areata. Some clones in this sample may be carry-over from other donors' samples.

This clonotype was seen a few times. The V and J genes are TRBV4-1 and TRBJ2-7; D ambiguous. Trimming removed 0 bases from V and 4 bases from J, with 7 bases in between. The CDR3 runs 13 residues. Germline V lookup: CDR1 MGHRA, CDR2 YSYEKL. As DNA, the CDR3 is TGCGCCAGCAGCCAAGATTTCGAATACGAGCAGTACGTC. It codes for CASSQDFEYEQYV.

This chain connects TRBV12-3 or TRBV12-4 to TRBJ2-1; D perhaps matches TRBD2 (6 bases). This CDR3 has 14 amino acids. The ends were cut back, 2 bases at V and 7 bases at J, with 12 bases in the middle. The CDR3 nucleotides are TGTGCCAGCAGTTTACAGGGAGGTGGGAATGAGCAGTTCTTC. Translation gives CASSLQGGGNEQFF.

The chain carries TRBV7-8 and TRBJ2-1, with 8 positions matching TRBD1. Per germline, CDR1 SGHVS and CDR2 FQNEAQ. This CDR3 contains 14 residues. J lost 8 bases, V lost 3 bases, and 6 bases had no gene match. This CDR3 is CASSLDREVDEQFF. The CDR3 nucleotides read TGTGCCAGCAGCTTGGACAGGGAGGTGGATGAGCAGTTCTTC.

The V gene is TRBV10-3, the J gene TRBJ2-5, with D uncertain. This CDR3 contains 16 residues. V was pared by 4 bases and J by 1 base, with 16 bases between. Germline-derived CDR1 and CDR2 are ENHRY and SYGVKD. CDR3 amino acids: CAISARKGSSQETQYF. CDR3 bases: TGTGCCATCAGTGCAAGAAAGGGTTCCTCCCAAGAGACCCAGTACTTC.

J is TRBJ1-2 and V is TRBV3-1; D unclear. The CDR3 extends over 12 amino acids. The germline V gene encodes CDR1 LGHDT and CDR2 YNNKEL (reference sequence). V was cut by 4 bases and J by 4 bases, with 7 bases left in between. CDR3: CASSLRSYGYTF. Here the CDR3 DNA reads TGTGCCAGCAGCCTTAGATCCTATGGCTACACCTTC. Full variable domain (remainder filled in from reference TRBV3-1 and TRBJ1-2): DTAVSQTPKYLVTQMGNDKSIKCEQNLGHDTMYWYKQDSKKFLKIMFSYNNKELIINETVPNRFSPKSPDKAHLNLHINSLELGDSAVYFCASSLRSYGYTFGSGTRLTVV.

This clonotype has only a few counts. The chain joins TRBV6-5 to TRBJ1-1, with 8 bases matching TRBD1. V was clipped by 5 bases and J by 4 bases; unmatched bases: 15. This CDR3 is 17 amino acids long. The germline CDR1 and CDR2 sequences are MNHEY and SVGAGI. The CDR3 loop reads CASSRSKPTGAGTEAFF. DNA for the CDR3: TGTGCCAGCAGTCGATCAAAGCCGACAGGGGCTGGCACTGAAGCTTTCTTT.

This clonotype was seen a few times. J is TRBJ1-5 and V is TRBV4-1; 7 bases map to TRBD1. After removal of 3 bases from V and 5 bases from J, the junction contained 4 bases not matched to a gene. The CDR3 length is 14 residues. Germline loops: CDR1 MGHRA, CDR2 YSYEKL. The CDR3 coding sequence is TGCGCCAGCAGCCAGGGACAGCCCGATCAGCCCCAGCATTTT. Its translation: CASSQGQPDQPQHF.

The chain couples TRBV7-9 to TRBJ1-1; D not resolved. In germline, CDR1 is SEHNR, CDR2 FQNEAQ (reference sequence). This CDR3 has 13 amino acids. Between the trimmed V and J ends, which lost 1 base and 0 bases, there was a span of 3 bases. The CDR3 loop reads CASSLEMNTEAFF. CDR3 nucleotides: TGTGCCAGCAGCTTAGAGATGAACACTGAAGCTTTCTTT. Using reference TRBV7-9 and TRBJ1-1 for the parts outside the CDR3, the full variable domain is DTGVSQNPRHKITKRGQNVTFRCDPISEHNRLYWYRQTLGQGPEFLTYFQNEAQLEKSRLLSDRFSAERPKGSFSTLEIQRTEQGDSAMYLCASSLEMNTEAFFGQGTRLTVV.

This chain joins TRBV4-1 and TRBJ1-2, with TRBD1 identical over 7 bases. The germline V gene has CDR1 MGHRA and CDR2 YSYEKL. The CDR3 length is 19 residues. V lost 0 bases and J lost 3; bases outside the gene matches: 16. The CDR3 region is CASSQEVQGGLILYYGYTF. The CDR3 DNA reads as TGCGCCAGCAGCCAAGAAGTTCAGGGGGGCCTTATCCTTTACTATGGCTACACCTTC.